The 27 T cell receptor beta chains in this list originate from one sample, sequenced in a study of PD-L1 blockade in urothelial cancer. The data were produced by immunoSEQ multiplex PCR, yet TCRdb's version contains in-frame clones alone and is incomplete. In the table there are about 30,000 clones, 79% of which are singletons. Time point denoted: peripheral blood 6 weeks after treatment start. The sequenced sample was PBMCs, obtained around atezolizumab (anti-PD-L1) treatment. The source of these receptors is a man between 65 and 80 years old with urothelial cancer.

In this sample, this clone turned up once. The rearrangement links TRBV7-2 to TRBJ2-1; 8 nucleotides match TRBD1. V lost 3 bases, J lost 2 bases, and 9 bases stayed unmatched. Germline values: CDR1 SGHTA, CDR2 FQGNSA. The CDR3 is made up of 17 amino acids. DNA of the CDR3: TGTGCCAGCAGCTTTATCCGGACAGGGCTAACCTACAATGAGCAGTTCTTC. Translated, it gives CASSFIRTGLTYNEQFF.

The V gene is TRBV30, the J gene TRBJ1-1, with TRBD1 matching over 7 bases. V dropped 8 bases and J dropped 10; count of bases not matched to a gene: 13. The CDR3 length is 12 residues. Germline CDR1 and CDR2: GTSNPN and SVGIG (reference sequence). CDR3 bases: TGTGCCCGGGGAGAGCTGACAGGGCGAGCTTTCTTT. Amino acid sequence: CARGELTGRAFF.

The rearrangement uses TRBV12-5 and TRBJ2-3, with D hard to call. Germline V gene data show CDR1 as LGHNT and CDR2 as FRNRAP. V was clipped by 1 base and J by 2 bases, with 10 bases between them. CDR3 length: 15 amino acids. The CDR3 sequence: CASGLGVNPTDTQYF. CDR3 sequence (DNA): TGTGCTAGTGGTTTGGGCGTAAACCCCACAGATACGCAGTATTTT.

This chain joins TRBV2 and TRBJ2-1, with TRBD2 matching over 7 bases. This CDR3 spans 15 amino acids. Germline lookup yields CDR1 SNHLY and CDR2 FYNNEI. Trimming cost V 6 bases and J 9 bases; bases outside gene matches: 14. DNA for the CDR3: TGTGCCAGCAGGGCGAGGGCTAGCGGAACCGGTGAGCAGTTCTTC. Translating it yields CASRARASGTGEQFF.

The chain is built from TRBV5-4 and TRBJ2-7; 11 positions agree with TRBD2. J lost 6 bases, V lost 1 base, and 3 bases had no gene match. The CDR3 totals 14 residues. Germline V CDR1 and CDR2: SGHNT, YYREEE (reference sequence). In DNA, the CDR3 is TGTGCCAGCAGCTTGACTAGCGGGAGTATCGAGCAGTACTTC. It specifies CASSLTSGSIEQYF.

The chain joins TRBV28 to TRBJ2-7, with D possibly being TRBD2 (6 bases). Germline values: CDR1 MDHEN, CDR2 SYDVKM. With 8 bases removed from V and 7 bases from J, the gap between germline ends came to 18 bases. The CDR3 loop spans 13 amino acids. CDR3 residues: CASVDGGLGEQYF. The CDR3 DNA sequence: TGTGCCAGCGTAGATGGGGGGTTGGGGGAGCAGTACTTC.

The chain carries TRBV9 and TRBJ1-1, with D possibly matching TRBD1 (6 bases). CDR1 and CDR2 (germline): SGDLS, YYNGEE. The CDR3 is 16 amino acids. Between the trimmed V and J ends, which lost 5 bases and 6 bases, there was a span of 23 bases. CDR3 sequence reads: CASSDTGTTAFAEAFF. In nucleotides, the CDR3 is TGTGCCAGCAGTGATACAGGGACAACTGCCTTTGCTGAAGCTTTCTTT. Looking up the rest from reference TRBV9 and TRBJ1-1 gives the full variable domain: DSGVTQTPKHLITATGQRVTLRCSPRSGDLSVYWYQQSLDQGLQFLIQYYNGEERAKGNILERFSAQQFPDLHSELNLSSLELGDSALYFCASSDTGTTAFAEAFFGQGTRLTVV.

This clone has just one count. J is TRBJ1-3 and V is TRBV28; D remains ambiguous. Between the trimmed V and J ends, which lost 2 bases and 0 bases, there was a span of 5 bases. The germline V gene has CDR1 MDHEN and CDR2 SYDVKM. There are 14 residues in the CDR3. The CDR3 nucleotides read TGTGCCAGCAGTTTAAGAGACTCTGGAAACACCATATATTTT. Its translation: CASSLRDSGNTIYF.

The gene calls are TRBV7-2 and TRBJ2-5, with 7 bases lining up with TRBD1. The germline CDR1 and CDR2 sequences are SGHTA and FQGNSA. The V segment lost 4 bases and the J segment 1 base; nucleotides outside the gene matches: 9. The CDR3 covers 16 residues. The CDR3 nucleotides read TGTGCCAGCAGCTCTCGACAGGGAATAACCCAAGAGACCCAGTACTTC. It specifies CASSSRQGITQETQYF.

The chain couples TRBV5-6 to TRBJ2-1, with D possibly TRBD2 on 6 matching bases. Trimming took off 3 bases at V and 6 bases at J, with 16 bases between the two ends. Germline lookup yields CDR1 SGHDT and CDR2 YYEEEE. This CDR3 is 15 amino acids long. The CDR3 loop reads CASSSDTSGGNEQFF. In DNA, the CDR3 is TGTGCCAGCAGCTCGGATACCTCCGGGGGCAATGAGCAGTTCTTC.

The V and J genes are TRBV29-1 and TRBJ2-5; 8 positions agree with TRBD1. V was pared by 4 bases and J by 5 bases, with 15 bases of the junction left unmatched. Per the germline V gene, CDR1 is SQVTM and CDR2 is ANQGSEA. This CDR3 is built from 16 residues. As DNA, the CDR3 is TGCAGCGTTGGACAGGGGCAGGGGAACCCCGGGGAGACCCAGTACTTC. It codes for CSVGQGQGNPGETQYF.

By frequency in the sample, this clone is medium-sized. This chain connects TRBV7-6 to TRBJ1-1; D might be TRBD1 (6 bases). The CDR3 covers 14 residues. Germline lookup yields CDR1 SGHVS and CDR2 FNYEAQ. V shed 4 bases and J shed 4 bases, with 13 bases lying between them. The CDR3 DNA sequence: TGTGCCAGCAGCTATCCAGGGGACGGCACTGAAGCTTTCTTT. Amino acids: CASSYPGDGTEAFF.

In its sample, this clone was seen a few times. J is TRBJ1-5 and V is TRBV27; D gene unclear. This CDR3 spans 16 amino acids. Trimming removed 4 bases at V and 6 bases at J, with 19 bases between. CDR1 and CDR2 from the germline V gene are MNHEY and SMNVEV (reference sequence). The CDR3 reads CASSSQVGLTVQPQHF. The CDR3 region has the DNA TGTGCCAGCAGTTCCCAAGTGGGCTTAACAGTTCAGCCCCAGCATTTT.

The CDR3 sequence: CASSPSGTSTNIQYF. The CDR3 region has the DNA TGTGCCAGCAGCCCCAGCGGGACATCGACGAACATTCAGTACTTC. V and J are TRBV7-2 and TRBJ2-4; a weak D match, TRBD2 (7 bases). V was shortened by 5 bases and J by 7 bases, with 18 bases between the two germline ends. The length of the CDR3 is 15 residues. Germline CDR1 reads SGHTA; CDR2 reads FQGNSA.

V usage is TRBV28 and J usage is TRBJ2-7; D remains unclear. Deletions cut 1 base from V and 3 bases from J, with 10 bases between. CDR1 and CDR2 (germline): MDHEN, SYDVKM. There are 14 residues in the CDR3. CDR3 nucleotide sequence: TGTGCCAGCAGTTTATTCCGACCGGGCTACGAGCAGTACTTC. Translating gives CASSLFRPGYEQYF.

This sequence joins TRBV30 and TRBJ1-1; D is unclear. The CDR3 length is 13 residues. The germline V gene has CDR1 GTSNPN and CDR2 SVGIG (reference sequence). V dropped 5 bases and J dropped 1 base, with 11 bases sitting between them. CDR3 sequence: CAWYVAGNTEAFF. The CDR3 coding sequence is TGTGCCTGGTACGTCGCAGGGAACACTGAAGCTTTCTTT. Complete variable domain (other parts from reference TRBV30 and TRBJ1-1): SQTIHQWPATLVQPVGSPLSLECTVEGTSNPNLYWYRQAAGRGLQLLFYSVGIGQISSEVPQNLSASRPQDRQFILSSKKLLLSDSGFYLCAWYVAGNTEAFFGQGTRLTVV.

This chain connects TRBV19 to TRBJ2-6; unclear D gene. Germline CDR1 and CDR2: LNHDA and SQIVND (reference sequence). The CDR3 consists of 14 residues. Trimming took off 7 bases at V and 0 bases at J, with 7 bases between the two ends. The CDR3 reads CASTANSGANVLTF. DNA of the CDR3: TGTGCCAGTACAGCGAACTCTGGGGCCAACGTCCTGACTTTC.

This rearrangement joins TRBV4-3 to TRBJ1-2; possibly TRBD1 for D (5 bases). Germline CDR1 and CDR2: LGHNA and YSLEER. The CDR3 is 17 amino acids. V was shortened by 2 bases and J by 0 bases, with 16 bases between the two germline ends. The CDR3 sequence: CASSQRGGTATNYGYTF. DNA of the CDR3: TGCGCCAGCAGCCAACGGGGCGGGACGGCGACTAACTATGGCTACACCTTC.

As DNA, the CDR3 is TGTGCCAGCAGCTTTTACAATCAGCCCCAGCATTTT. This gives the protein CASSFYNQPQHF. The chain carries TRBV5-6 and TRBJ1-5; D uncertain. The CDR3 has 12 residues. Trimming took off 2 bases at V and 3 bases at J, with 3 bases between the two ends. Germline lookup yields CDR1 SGHDT and CDR2 YYEEEE.

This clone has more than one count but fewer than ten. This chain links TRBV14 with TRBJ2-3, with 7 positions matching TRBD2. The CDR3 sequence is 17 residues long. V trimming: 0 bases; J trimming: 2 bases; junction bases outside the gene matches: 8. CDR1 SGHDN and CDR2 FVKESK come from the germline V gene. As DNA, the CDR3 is TGTGCCAGCAGCCAAGATCGGGCCGGGGGGAACACAGATACGCAGTATTTT. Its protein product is CASSQDRAGGNTDTQYF.

The CDR3 sequence: CASSQKQGNTEAFF. CDR3 nucleotide sequence: TGCGCCAGCAGCCAAAAACAGGGGAACACTGAAGCTTTCTTT. The chain carries TRBV4-3 and TRBJ1-1; possibly TRBD1 for D (6 bases). CDR1 LGHNA and CDR2 YSLEER come from the germline V gene. The CDR3 is 14 amino acids. Trimming left V 2 bases short and J 1 base short, with 8 bases between.

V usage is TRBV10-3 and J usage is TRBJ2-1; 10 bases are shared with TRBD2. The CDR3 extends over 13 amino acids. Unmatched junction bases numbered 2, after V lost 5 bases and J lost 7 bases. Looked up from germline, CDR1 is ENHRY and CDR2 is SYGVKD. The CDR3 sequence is CAISPTSGNEQFF. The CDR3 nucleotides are TGTGCCATCAGTCCGACTAGCGGGAATGAGCAGTTCTTC.

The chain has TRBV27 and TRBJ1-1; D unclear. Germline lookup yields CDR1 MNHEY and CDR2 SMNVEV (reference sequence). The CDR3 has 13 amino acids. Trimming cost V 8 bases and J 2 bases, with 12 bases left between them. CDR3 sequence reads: CASGELANTEAFF. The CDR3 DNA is TGTGCCAGCGGAGAGCTGGCAAACACTGAAGCTTTCTTT.

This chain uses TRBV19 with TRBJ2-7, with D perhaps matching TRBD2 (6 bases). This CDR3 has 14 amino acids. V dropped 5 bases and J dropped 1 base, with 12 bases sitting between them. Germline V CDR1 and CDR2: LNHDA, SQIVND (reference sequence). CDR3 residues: CASSRTSRSYEQYF. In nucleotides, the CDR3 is TGTGCCAGTAGTCGTACTAGCAGATCCTACGAGCAGTACTTC.

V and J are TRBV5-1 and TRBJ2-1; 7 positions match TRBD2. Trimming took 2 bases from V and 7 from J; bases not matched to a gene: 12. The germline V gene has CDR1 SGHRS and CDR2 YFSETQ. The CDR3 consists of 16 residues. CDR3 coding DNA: TGCGCCAGCAGCTTCGGGGGGACTAATAGTGCGAATGAGCAGTTCTTC. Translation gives CASSFGGTNSANEQFF.

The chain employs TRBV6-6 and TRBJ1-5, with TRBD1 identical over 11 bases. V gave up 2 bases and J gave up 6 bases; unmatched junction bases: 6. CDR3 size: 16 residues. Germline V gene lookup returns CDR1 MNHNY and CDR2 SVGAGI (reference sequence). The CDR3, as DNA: TGTGCCAGCAGTTACCCCGGACAGGGGGCTTTTCAGCCCCAGCATTTT. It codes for CASSYPGQGAFQPQHF.

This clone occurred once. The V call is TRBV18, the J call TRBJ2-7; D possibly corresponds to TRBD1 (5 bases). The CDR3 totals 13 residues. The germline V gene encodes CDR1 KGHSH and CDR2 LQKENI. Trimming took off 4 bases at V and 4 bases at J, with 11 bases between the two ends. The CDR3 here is CASSLQDGYEQYF. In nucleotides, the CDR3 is TGTGCCAGCTCACTACAGGACGGATACGAGCAGTACTTC.